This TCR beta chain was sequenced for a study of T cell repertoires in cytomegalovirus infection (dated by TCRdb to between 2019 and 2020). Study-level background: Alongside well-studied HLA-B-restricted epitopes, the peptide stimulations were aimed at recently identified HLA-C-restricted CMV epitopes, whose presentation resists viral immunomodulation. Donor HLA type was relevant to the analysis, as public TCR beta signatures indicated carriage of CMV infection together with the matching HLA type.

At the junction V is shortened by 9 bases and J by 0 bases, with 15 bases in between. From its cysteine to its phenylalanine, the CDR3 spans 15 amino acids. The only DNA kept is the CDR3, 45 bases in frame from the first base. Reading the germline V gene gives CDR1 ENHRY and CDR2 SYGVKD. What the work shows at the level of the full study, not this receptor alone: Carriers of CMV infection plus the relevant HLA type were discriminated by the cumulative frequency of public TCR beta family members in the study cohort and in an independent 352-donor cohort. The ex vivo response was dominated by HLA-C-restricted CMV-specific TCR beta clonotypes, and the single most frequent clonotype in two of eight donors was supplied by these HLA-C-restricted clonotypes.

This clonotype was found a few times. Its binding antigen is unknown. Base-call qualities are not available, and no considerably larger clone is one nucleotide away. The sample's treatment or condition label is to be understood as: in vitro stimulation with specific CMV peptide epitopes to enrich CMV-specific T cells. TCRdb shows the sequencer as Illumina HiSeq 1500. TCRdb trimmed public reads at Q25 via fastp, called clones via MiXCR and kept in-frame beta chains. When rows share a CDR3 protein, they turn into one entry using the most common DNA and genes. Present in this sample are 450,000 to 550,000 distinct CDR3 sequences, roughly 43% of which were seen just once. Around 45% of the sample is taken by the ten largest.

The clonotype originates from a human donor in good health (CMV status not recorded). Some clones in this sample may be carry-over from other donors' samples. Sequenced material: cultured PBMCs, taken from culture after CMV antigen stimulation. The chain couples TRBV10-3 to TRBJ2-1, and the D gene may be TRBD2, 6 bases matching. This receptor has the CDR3 CAIAGTYDSYNEQFF. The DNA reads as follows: TGTGCCATTGCCGGGACTTATGACTCCTACAATGAGCAGTTCTTC.